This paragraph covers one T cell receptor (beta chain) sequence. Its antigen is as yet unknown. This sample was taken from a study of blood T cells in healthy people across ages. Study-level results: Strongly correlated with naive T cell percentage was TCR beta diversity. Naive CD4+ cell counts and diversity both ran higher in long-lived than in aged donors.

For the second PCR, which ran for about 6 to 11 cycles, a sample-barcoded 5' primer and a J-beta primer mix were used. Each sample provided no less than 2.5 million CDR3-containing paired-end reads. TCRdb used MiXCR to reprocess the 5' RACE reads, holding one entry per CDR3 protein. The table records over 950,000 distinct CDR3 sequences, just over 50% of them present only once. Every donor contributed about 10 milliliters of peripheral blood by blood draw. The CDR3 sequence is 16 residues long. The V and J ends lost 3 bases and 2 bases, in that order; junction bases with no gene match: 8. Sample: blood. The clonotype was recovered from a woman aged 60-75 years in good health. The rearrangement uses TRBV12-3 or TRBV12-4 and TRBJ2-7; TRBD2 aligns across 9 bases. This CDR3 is CASSFSASGVPYEQYF. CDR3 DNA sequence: TGTGCCAGCAGTTTTTCCGCTAGCGGGGTACCCTACGAGCAGTACTTC.